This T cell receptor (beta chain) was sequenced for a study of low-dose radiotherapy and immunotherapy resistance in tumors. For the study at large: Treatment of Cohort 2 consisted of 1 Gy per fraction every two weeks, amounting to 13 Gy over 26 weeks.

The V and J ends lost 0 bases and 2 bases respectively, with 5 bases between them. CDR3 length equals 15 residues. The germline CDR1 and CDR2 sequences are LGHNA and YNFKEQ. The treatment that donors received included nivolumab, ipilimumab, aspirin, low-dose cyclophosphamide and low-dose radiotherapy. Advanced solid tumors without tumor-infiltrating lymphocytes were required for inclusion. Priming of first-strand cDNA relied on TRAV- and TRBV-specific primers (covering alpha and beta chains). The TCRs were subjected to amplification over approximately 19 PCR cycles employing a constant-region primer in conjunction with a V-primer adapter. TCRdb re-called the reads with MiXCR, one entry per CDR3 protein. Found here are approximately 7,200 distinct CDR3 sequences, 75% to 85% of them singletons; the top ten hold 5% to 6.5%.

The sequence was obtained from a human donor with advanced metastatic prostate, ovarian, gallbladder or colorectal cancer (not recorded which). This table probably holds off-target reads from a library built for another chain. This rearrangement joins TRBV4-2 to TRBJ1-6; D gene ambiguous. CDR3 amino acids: CASSQEGPYNSPLHF. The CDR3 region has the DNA TGTGCCAGCAGCCAAGAAGGCCCCTATAATTCACCCCTCCACTTT.